Listed here are 30 T cell receptor beta chains from one sample, sequenced in a study of shared clonotypes between healthy human individuals. Produced via immunoSEQ multiplex PCR; TCRdb's table is partial and in-frame only. The data hold about 2.1 million clones, with 90% to 95% observed a single time. Positively selected for CCR7, the CD45RO-negative cells used as naive CD8 cells excluded terminally differentiated effector memory CD45RA+ cells. Sequenced material: naive CD8+ T cells from PBMCs. The receptors shown here come from a man aged 18 to 30 in good health. Some clones in this sample may be carry-over from other donors' samples.

The chain combines TRBV7-2 with TRBJ2-3; 11 bases agree with TRBD2. Germline CDR1 SGHTA, CDR2 FQGNSA. The CDR3 is made up of 16 amino acids. The J segment lost 3 bases and the V segment lost 1 base, leaving 3 bases of the junction unmatched. CDR3 in amino acids: CASSLGLAGGTDTQYF. In nucleotides, the CDR3 is TGTGCCAGCAGCTTAGGCCTAGCGGGAGGAACAGATACGCAGTATTTT.

On this clone: The same CDR3 also results from other DNA sequences found in this sample. The rearrangement links TRBV9 to TRBJ2-7; D call uncertain. The CDR3 is made up of 13 amino acids. V was pared by 0 bases and J by 6 bases, with 10 bases between. Germline V gives CDR1 SGDLS, CDR2 YYNGEE. CDR3 loop: CASSVGGLGEQYF. The CDR3, as DNA: TGTGCCAGCAGCGTAGGTGGTCTCGGCGAGCAGTACTTC. The full variable domain, in which reference TRBV9 and TRBJ2-7 provide the parts outside the CDR3, is DSGVTQTPKHLITATGQRVTLRCSPRSGDLSVYWYQQSLDQGLQFLIQYYNGEERAKGNILERFSAQQFPDLHSELNLSSLELGDSALYFCASSVGGLGEQYFGPGTRLTVT.

In its sample, this clone was seen once. The CDR3 loop is CASSPRDSSYNEQFF. CDR3 nucleotides: TGTGCCAGCAGCCCCCGGGACAGCTCCTACAATGAGCAGTTCTTC. J is TRBJ2-1 and V is TRBV4-2, with TRBD1 matching 7 bases. This CDR3 is 15 amino acids long. V trimming: 4 bases; J trimming: 0 bases; junction bases outside the gene matches: 3. The V gene's germline CDR1 is LGHNA and CDR2 YNFKEQ.

V gene TRBV5-1 combines with J gene TRBJ2-3; TRBD2 agrees at 7 bases. J was trimmed by 0 bases and V by 7 bases; bases with no gene match: 11. Germline assignment: CDR1 SGHRS and CDR2 YFSETQ. The CDR3 is made up of 16 amino acids. CDR3 protein: CASRWLAEKSTDTQYF. The CDR3 DNA reads as TGCGCCAGCCGATGGCTAGCGGAGAAAAGCACAGATACGCAGTATTTT.

The rearrangement links TRBV10-3 to TRBJ2-1, with TRBD2 matching over 8 bases. The CDR3 length is 11 residues. V was pared by 10 bases and J by 7 bases, with 3 bases of the junction left unmatched. The germline gives CDR1 ENHRY, CDR2 SYGVKD. This CDR3 reads CATGGDNEQFF. For the CDR3, the DNA is TGTGCCACGGGAGGGGATAATGAGCAGTTCTTC.

The CDR3 sequence is CASSEEFPTRGTNYNEQFF. CDR3 nucleotide sequence: TGTGCCAGCAGTGAAGAATTCCCGACAAGAGGCACCAACTACAATGAGCAGTTCTTC. V gene TRBV2 combines with J gene TRBJ2-1; D unclear. Trimming cost V 1 base and J 3 bases, with 22 bases left between them. CDR1 and CDR2 from the germline V gene are SNHLY and FYNNEI. There are 19 residues in the CDR3.

The chain recombines TRBV14 with TRBJ1-1; 7 bases are shared with TRBD1. V gave up 6 bases and J gave up 6 bases; unmatched junction bases: 10. CDR3 size: 14 residues. Per germline, CDR1 SGHDN and CDR2 FVKESK. CDR3 protein: CASSNSRGWPEAFF. The CDR3 DNA follows: TGTGCCAGCAGTAACTCCAGGGGGTGGCCTGAAGCTTTCTTT.

The chain couples TRBV30 to TRBJ2-5; D call uncertain. Germline CDR1 GTSNPN, CDR2 SVGIG (reference sequence). The CDR3 length is 13 residues. V shed 3 bases and J shed 4 bases, with 12 bases lying between them. In DNA, the CDR3 is TGTGCCTGGAGCCCCGTATGGGGAGAGACCCAGTACTTC. Protein product: CAWSPVWGETQYF.

This chain connects TRBV6-5 to TRBJ2-7; 7 nucleotides agree with TRBD2. The CDR3 is 15 residues long. Per germline, CDR1 MNHEY and CDR2 SVGAGI. V lost 6 bases to trimming and J lost 6 bases; unmatched junction nucleotides: 14. The DNA of the CDR3 is TGTGCCAGCAGCCTAGATTGGGGAGCGGGATCCGAGCAGTACTTC. It is translated as CASSLDWGAGSEQYF.

The chain is built from TRBV5-5 and TRBJ2-7; TRBD1 is a possible D gene (6 bases). The CDR3 spans 15 residues. CDR1 SGHKS and CDR2 YYEKEE come from the germline V gene (reference sequence). Trimming stripped 1 base from V and 4 bases from J, with 15 bases between. The CDR3 loop reads CASSLFRDNLYEQYF. CDR3 coding DNA: TGTGCCAGCAGCTTGTTCAGGGACAACCTTTACGAGCAGTACTTC.

There are a few counts of this clone. V usage is TRBV19 and J usage is TRBJ2-2, with 9 bases matching TRBD1. The CDR3 is 16 residues long. Germline CDR1 and CDR2: LNHDA and SQIVND (reference sequence). V was clipped by 9 bases and J by 0 bases; unmatched bases: 8. The CDR3 region is CASRQGVITNTGELFF. The CDR3 region has the DNA TGTGCCAGCCGACAGGGGGTTATAACGAACACCGGGGAGCTGTTTTTT. Complete variable domain (other parts from reference TRBV19 and TRBJ2-2): DGGITQSPKYLFRKEGQNVTLSCEQNLNHDAMYWYRQDPGQGLRLIYYSQIVNDFQKGDIAEGYSVSREKKESFPLTVTSAQKNPTAFYLCASRQGVITNTGELFFGEGSRLTVL.

This clone was counted a few times. The CDR3 reads CASAMLWDQPQHF. The CDR3 region has the DNA TGCGCCAGCGCGATGTTGTGGGATCAGCCCCAGCATTTT. The chain employs TRBV4-1 and TRBJ1-5; D is unresolved. The V end was cut by 8 bases, the J end by 5 bases, with 13 bases between. CDR1 is MGHRA and CDR2 is YSYEKL in the germline V gene. This CDR3 has 13 amino acids.

The CDR3 coding sequence is TGTGCCAGCAGCCAGGACAGGGCGGATGAAAAACTGTTTTTT. Protein sequence: CASSQDRADEKLFF. The V gene is TRBV11-2, the J gene TRBJ1-4; 8 bases match TRBD1. Per the germline V gene, CDR1 is SGHAT and CDR2 is FQNNGV. There are 14 residues in the CDR3. V was pared by 5 bases and J by 6 bases, with 5 bases of the junction left unmatched.

As to this clone: Other nucleotide sequences in the sample specify the same CDR3. The chain couples TRBV5-5 to TRBJ2-7; tentatively, D is TRBD1 (6 bases). The CDR3 has 12 amino acids. The V and J ends lost 1 base and 5 bases respectively, with 7 bases between them. Germline V gene lookup returns CDR1 SGHKS and CDR2 YYEKEE (reference sequence). The chain's CDR3 is CASSLSGDEQYF. CDR3 DNA: TGTGCCAGCAGCTTGTCAGGGGACGAGCAGTACTTC.

V and J are TRBV27 and TRBJ2-5, with 10 positions matching TRBD2. J gave up 4 bases and V 6 bases, and 14 bases lay outside the gene matches. The CDR3 sequence is 17 residues long. Germline-derived CDR1 and CDR2 are MNHEY and SMNVEV (reference sequence). CDR3 coding DNA: TGTGCCAGCAGCCCTAGCGGGAGTATTATTGTCGGAGAGACCCAGTACTTC. This codes for CASSPSGSIIVGETQYF.

J is TRBJ2-7 and V is TRBV12-1; TRBD2, the table's D call, lacks a check against the DNA. TRBV12-1 is a documented pseudogene. The CDR3 has 16 residues. The DNA for the CDR3 is TGTGCCAGCAGCCCTCTCTGGACTAGCGGGAGCTACGAGCAGTACTTC. It yields the protein CASSPLWTSGSYEQYF.

The genes are TRBV4-3 and TRBJ2-2, with D possibly being TRBD2 (5 bases). Germline CDR1 is LGHNA and CDR2 is YSLEER. V lost 0 bases and J lost 0, with 14 bases in between. The CDR3 spans 18 residues. The CDR3 region has the DNA TGCGCCAGCAGCCAAGAGGCCCAGTTTAGCGCGAACACCGGGGAGCTGTTTTTT. As protein: CASSQEAQFSANTGELFF.

In regard to this clone: A read error may account for a junction end that differs from germline. The V call is TRBV11-2, the J call TRBJ1-1; the match to TRBD1 covers 9 bases. This CDR3 has 15 amino acids. Germline V gives CDR1 SGHAT, CDR2 FQNNGV. CDR3 amino acids: CASSPGTGMKTEAFF. The CDR3 DNA sequence: TGTGCCAGCAGCCCCGGGACAGGGATGAAGACTGAAGCTTTCTTT.

This chain uses TRBV7-3 with TRBJ2-1; TRBD1 matches at 8 bases. The CDR3 is 15 amino acids. Germline V gene lookup returns CDR1 SGHTA and CDR2 FQGTGA. Losses at the gene ends were 5 bases for V and 5 bases for J; bases not matched to a gene: 8. The DNA for the CDR3 is TGTGCCAGCAGCAGTAGGACAGGGATCAACAATGAGCAGTTCTTC. It yields the protein CASSSRTGINNEQFF.

This chain uses TRBV7-3 with TRBJ2-7; 7 bases line up with TRBD2. The V segment lost 5 bases and the J segment 3 bases; nucleotides outside the gene matches: 7. CDR1 is SGHTA, CDR2 FQGTGA, per germline. The CDR3 is made up of 14 amino acids. CDR3 region: CASSLLGTNYEQYF. In DNA form, the CDR3 reads TGTGCCAGCAGCCTTCTCGGGACTAACTACGAGCAGTACTTC.

V usage is TRBV11-2 and J usage is TRBJ2-7; 10 nucleotides agree with TRBD1. The germline V gene has CDR1 SGHAT and CDR2 FQNNGV. V lost 1 base to trimming and J lost 1 base; unmatched junction nucleotides: 10. The CDR3 is made up of 18 amino acids. CDR3: CASSLVPGTGEPSYEQYF. In DNA, the CDR3 is TGTGCCAGCAGCTTAGTACCCGGGACAGGGGAGCCTTCCTACGAGCAGTACTTC.

The chain has TRBV29-1 and TRBJ2-1; D call uncertain. Between the trimmed V and J ends, which lost 2 bases and 9 bases, there was a span of 5 bases. CDR3 length equals 10 residues. The germline CDR1 and CDR2 sequences are SQVTM and ANQGSEA. Written as DNA, the CDR3 is TGCAGCGTTGAATTTGGTGAGCAGTTCTTC. This codes for CSVEFGEQFF.

The V call is TRBV28, the J call TRBJ1-5; 7 bases map to TRBD1. Trimming removed 11 bases from V and 1 base from J; junction bases left unmatched: 11. This CDR3 spans 15 amino acids. Germline CDR1 and CDR2: MDHEN and SYDVKM. CDR3 sequence: CAGRQGWGSNQPQHF. CDR3 nucleotide sequence: TGTGCCGGTCGACAGGGTTGGGGGAGCAATCAGCCCCAGCATTTT.

Concerning this clone: One end of the junction fails to match germline, which may point to a read error. The rearrangement uses TRBV28 and TRBJ2-5, with 7 bases matching TRBD1. CDR1 is MDHEN and CDR2 is SYDVKM in the germline V gene. The CDR3 length is 15 residues. The CDR3 sequence: CVSSLTGRPQETQYF. In DNA form, the CDR3 reads TGTGTCAGCAGTTTGACAGGGCGACCCCAAGAGACCCAGTACTTC.

This chain links TRBV7-9 with TRBJ2-7; D unclear. V was clipped by 4 bases and J by 2 bases, with 12 bases between them. The CDR3 spans 14 residues. Germline CDR1 SEHNR, CDR2 FQNEAQ (reference sequence). The CDR3 protein is CASSSGRLTYEQYF. In DNA form, the CDR3 reads TGTGCCAGCAGCTCCGGACGCCTGACCTACGAGCAGTACTTC.

This chain joins TRBV10-3 and TRBJ2-2; TRBD2 matches at 8 bases. The trim removed 7 bases at V and 1 base at J, leaving 2 bases unmatched. There are 14 residues in the CDR3. CDR1 ENHRY and CDR2 SYGVKD come from the germline V gene. As DNA, the CDR3 is TGTGCCATCACTACTAGCGGGAACACCGGGGAGCTGTTTTTT. It yields the protein CAITTSGNTGELFF.

V usage is TRBV28 and J usage is TRBJ2-3; tentatively, D is TRBD1 (5 bases). The V gene lost 6 bases and the J gene lost 3 bases, with 16 bases spanning the gap. This CDR3 is built from 15 residues. The germline CDR1 and CDR2 sequences are MDHEN and SYDVKM. The CDR3, as DNA: TGTGCCAGCAGCTTGGACCTAAAGGGGACAGATACGCAGTATTTT. This sequence encodes CASSLDLKGTDTQYF.

V gene TRBV6-5 combines with J gene TRBJ2-7; tentatively, D is TRBD1 (7 bases). Germline V lookup: CDR1 MNHEY, CDR2 SVGAGI. The V and J ends lost 1 base and 2 bases respectively, with 15 bases between them. The CDR3 spans 16 residues. This chain's CDR3 is CASSYYQGGPTYEQYF. The CDR3 DNA follows: TGTGCCAGCAGTTACTACCAGGGGGGACCTACCTACGAGCAGTACTTC.

The chain combines TRBV19 with TRBJ2-3; 10 bases line up with TRBD2. Trimming removed 5 bases from V and 6 bases from J; junction bases left unmatched: 8. Per the germline V gene, CDR1 is LNHDA and CDR2 is SQIVND (reference sequence). The CDR3 extends over 15 amino acids. The CDR3 DNA sequence: TGTGCCAGTAGTCCAGCGGGAGGGTTCGGGGATACGCAGTATTTT. Protein sequence: CASSPAGGFGDTQYF.

Only one count was recorded for this clone. This sequence joins TRBV28 and TRBJ2-1, with D possibly called TRBD1 or TRBD2 (7 bases each). Germline-derived CDR1 and CDR2 are MDHEN and SYDVKM. The V and J ends lost 6 bases and 1 base respectively, with 16 bases between them. The CDR3 runs 16 residues. The CDR3 region has the DNA TGTGCCAGCAGGGGTGACAGGGAGGGATCCTACAATGAGCAGTTCTTC. Translating it yields CASRGDREGSYNEQFF.